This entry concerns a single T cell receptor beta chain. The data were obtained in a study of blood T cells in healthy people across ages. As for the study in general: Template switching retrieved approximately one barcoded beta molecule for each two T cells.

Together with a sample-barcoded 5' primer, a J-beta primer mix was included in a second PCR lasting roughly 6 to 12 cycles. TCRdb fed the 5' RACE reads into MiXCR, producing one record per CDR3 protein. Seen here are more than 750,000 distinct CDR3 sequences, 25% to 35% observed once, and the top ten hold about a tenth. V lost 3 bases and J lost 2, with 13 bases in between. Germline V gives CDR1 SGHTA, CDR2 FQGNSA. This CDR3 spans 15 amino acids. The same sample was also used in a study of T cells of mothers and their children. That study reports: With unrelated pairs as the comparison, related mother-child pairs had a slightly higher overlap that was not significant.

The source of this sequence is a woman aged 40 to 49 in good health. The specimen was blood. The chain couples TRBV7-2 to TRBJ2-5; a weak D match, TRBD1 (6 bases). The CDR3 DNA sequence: TGTGCCAGCAGCTTCGACGGACAGTTTCAAGAGACCCAGTACTTC. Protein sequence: CASSFDGQFQETQYF.